The clone carrying this T cell receptor (beta chain) has at least ten counts. The antigen remains undetermined. This record comes from a study of CD8 T cells in ankylosing spondylitis. General study results and limits: A TCR beta motif of under 10 highly homologous variants appeared characteristic of ankylosing spondylitis blood.

V trimming: 1 base; J trimming: 7 bases; junction bases outside the gene matches: 4. The CDR3 length is 15 residues. The V gene's germline CDR1 is SGHRS and CDR2 YFSETQ. Quantitative barcoded 5'-RACE was used to prepare TCR beta libraries. TCRdb analysed the 5' RACE reads with MiXCR anew, one entry per CDR3 protein. This table holds 300,000 to 400,000 distinct CDR3 sequences, around a tenth found once. The genes are TRBV5-1 and TRBJ2-1; 11 positions match TRBD2. The TCR comes from a female donor with ankylosing spondylitis or in good health (not recorded which). The sample was blood, either unsorted or a sorted T cell fraction (not recorded which). In nucleotides, the CDR3 is TGCGCCAGCAGCTTGACTAGCGGGAGAGGAAATGAGCAGTTCTTC. Translating it yields CASSLTSGRGNEQFF.